Following are 15 T cell receptor beta chains from one sample sequenced in a study of blood T cell repertoires in COVID-19. Sequenced by immunoSEQ multiplex PCR; TCRdb stores in-frame clones only, minus some. The sample holds about 350,000 clones, around 90% seen once. Sequenced input: peripheral blood. The source of these receptors is a woman aged 60-70 years with COVID-19, enrolled during active disease.

The chain links TRBV5-1 to TRBJ1-4, with 9 positions matching TRBD1. The CDR3 is made up of 16 amino acids. Germline CDR1 SGHRS, CDR2 YFSETQ. The J segment lost 4 bases and the V segment lost 0 bases, leaving 4 bases of the junction unmatched. CDR3 coding DNA: TGCGCCAGCAGCTTGGTACGGACAGGGGATAATGAAAAACTGTTTTTT. Amino acids: CASSLVRTGDNEKLFF.

This clone appeared once. The chain has TRBV3-1 (or the pseudogene TRBV3-2) and TRBJ2-1; 9 bases match TRBD2. The CDR3 has 15 residues. Germline V CDR1 and CDR2: LGHDT, YNNKEL (reference sequence). After removal of 6 bases from V and 6 bases from J, the junction contained 9 bases not matched to a gene. The CDR3 here is CASSLPSGALNEQFF. As DNA, the CDR3 is TGTGCCAGCAGTCTCCCTAGCGGGGCCCTCAATGAGCAGTTCTTC.

The chain uses TRBV5-6 and TRBJ1-2; D is unclear. The V and J ends lost 7 bases and 8 bases respectively, with 24 bases between them. The germline CDR1 and CDR2 sequences are SGHDT and YYEEEE. This CDR3 is 15 amino acids long. Here the CDR3 reads CASRPWVRTLLGYTF. The CDR3 DNA is TGTGCCAGCCGCCCTTGGGTGAGGACTTTATTGGGCTACACCTTC.

CDR3 sequence: CAWSPGQSFYEQYF. The CDR3 DNA reads TGTGCCTGGAGTCCGGGACAGTCCTTCTACGAGCAGTACTTC. The J gene is TRBJ2-7, the V gene TRBV30; 7 bases are shared with TRBD1. This CDR3 has 14 amino acids. V shed 2 bases, J shed 3 bases, and the junction held 7 bases outside the gene matches. Germline V CDR1 and CDR2: GTSNPN, SVGIG (reference sequence). Full variable domain (rest looked up from reference TRBV30 and TRBJ2-7): SQTIHQWPATLVQPVGSPLSLECTVEGTSNPNLYWYRQAAGRGLQLLFYSVGIGQISSEVPQNLSASRPQDRQFILSSKKLLLSDSGFYLCAWSPGQSFYEQYFGPGTRLTVT.

This clone showed up just once. The chain recombines TRBV15 with TRBJ1-1, with 9 bases matching TRBD1. V lost 6 bases to trimming and J lost 6 bases; unmatched junction nucleotides: 8. The V gene's germline CDR1 is LNHNV and CDR2 YYDKDF (reference sequence). The CDR3 sequence is 14 residues long. CDR3 nucleotide sequence: TGTGCCACCAGGGCAAACAGGGGGCCCCCTGAAGCTTTCTTT. It yields the protein CATRANRGPPEAFF.

The gene calls are TRBV27 and TRBJ2-2; D is perhaps TRBD2 (6 bases). The CDR3 is 15 residues long. The germline V gene has CDR1 MNHEY and CDR2 SMNVEV (reference sequence). V was cut by 2 bases and J by 5 bases, with 12 bases left in between. CDR3 amino acids: CASSLGGAGTGELFF. CDR3 nucleotides: TGTGCCAGCAGTTTAGGAGGGGCCGGTACCGGGGAGCTGTTTTTT.

The chain recombines TRBV9 with TRBJ2-2; tentatively, D is TRBD2 (6 bases). Germline CDR1 is SGDLS and CDR2 is YYNGEE. The CDR3 loop spans 16 amino acids. V was shortened by 0 bases and J by 4 bases, with 13 bases between the two germline ends. This CDR3 is CASSVGDGGFTGELFF. CDR3 in DNA: TGTGCCAGCAGCGTAGGAGACGGGGGATTCACCGGGGAGCTGTTTTTT.

The rearrangement links TRBV4-2 to TRBJ2-1; no clear D. Trimming left V 4 bases short and J 1 base short, with 11 bases between. This CDR3 comprises 15 residues. In germline, CDR1 is LGHNA, CDR2 YNFKEQ. CDR3 loop: CASSRSITSYNEQFF. The CDR3 DNA sequence: TGTGCCAGCAGCCGAAGTATAACTTCCTACAATGAGCAGTTCTTC.

V gene TRBV2 combines with J gene TRBJ1-6; D gene unclear. This CDR3 contains 16 residues. Trimming shortened V by 6 bases and J by 0 bases, and 12 bases separated the two germline ends. Germline CDR1 SNHLY, CDR2 FYNNEI. CDR3 region: CASSARLSSYNSPLHF. The CDR3 DNA reads as TGTGCCAGCAGCGCTCGACTGAGCTCCTATAATTCACCCCTCCACTTT.

The CDR3 DNA follows: TGTGCCAGCAGTGAAGCAGGCGTGGGGCCTTATGGCTACACCTTC. As protein: CASSEAGVGPYGYTF. V is TRBV6-1 and J is TRBJ1-2, with D perhaps matching TRBD1 (5 bases). V shed 0 bases and J shed 5 bases, with 13 bases lying between them. The CDR3 runs 15 residues. In germline, CDR1 is MNHNS, CDR2 SASEGT.

The chain joins TRBV5-1 to TRBJ2-5; D unclear. This CDR3 comprises 11 residues. CDR1 is SGHRS, CDR2 YFSETQ, per germline. Trimming took off 0 bases at V and 6 bases at J, with 3 bases between the two ends. CDR3 residues: CASSLAKTQYF. In nucleotides, the CDR3 is TGCGCCAGCAGCTTGGCTAAGACCCAGTACTTC.

V gene TRBV7-9 combines with J gene TRBJ1-4, with TRBD1 identical over 9 bases. The length of the CDR3 is 15 residues. Germline V gene data show CDR1 as SEHNR and CDR2 as FQNEAQ (reference sequence). V trimming: 1 base; J trimming: 8 bases; junction bases outside the gene matches: 5. CDR3 loop: CASSLGTGAGEKLFF. CDR3 in DNA: TGTGCCAGCAGCTTAGGGACAGGGGCCGGGGAAAAACTGTTTTTT. The whole variable domain, remainder taken from reference TRBV7-9 and TRBJ1-4, is DTGVSQNPRHKITKRGQNVTFRCDPISEHNRLYWYRQTLGQGPEFLTYFQNEAQLEKSRLLSDRFSAERPKGSFSTLEIQRTEQGDSAMYLCASSLGTGAGEKLFFGSGTQLSVL.

CDR3 region: CASSSAGTENQPQHF. DNA of the CDR3: TGTGCCAGCAGCTCCGCCGGGACAGAAAATCAGCCCCAGCATTTT. The chain links TRBV7-9 to TRBJ1-5; 7 nucleotides agree with TRBD1. This CDR3 spans 15 amino acids. Unmatched junction bases numbered 7, after V lost 4 bases and J lost 4 bases. CDR1 and CDR2 from the germline V gene are SEHNR and FQNEAQ (reference sequence).

This clone was detected only once. The CDR3 DNA reads TGTGCCAGCAGCCCCCCGGCTCTAGACGTAACTGAAGCTTTCTTT. It is translated as CASSPPALDVTEAFF. The chain combines TRBV7-8 with TRBJ1-1; D uncertain. The CDR3 is 15 amino acids. The germline CDR1 and CDR2 sequences are SGHVS and FQNEAQ. V was shortened by 5 bases and J by 5 bases, with 18 bases between the two germline ends. The complete variable domain, with remaining parts taken from reference TRBV7-8 and TRBJ1-1, reads GAGVSQSPRYKVAKRGQDVALRCDPISGHVSLFWYQQALGQGPEFLTYFQNEAQLDKSGLPSDRFFAERPEGSVSTLKIQRTQQEDSAVYLCASSPPALDVTEAFFGQGTRLTVV.

J is TRBJ2-2 and V is TRBV7-8; 8 bases map to TRBD2. The CDR3 sequence is 14 residues long. The J segment lost 7 bases and the V segment lost 10 bases, leaving 11 bases of the junction unmatched. CDR1 and CDR2 from the germline V gene are SGHVS and FQNEAQ. In nucleotides, the CDR3 is TGTGCCACTACGCCCTTCGGGGGGGTCGGGGAGCTGTTTTTT. Translation: CATTPFGGVGELFF. Complete variable domain (other parts from reference TRBV7-8 and TRBJ2-2): GAGVSQSPRYKVAKRGQDVALRCDPISGHVSLFWYQQALGQGPEFLTYFQNEAQLDKSGLPSDRFFAERPEGSVSTLKIQRTQQEDSAVYLCATTPFGGVGELFFGEGSRLTVL.